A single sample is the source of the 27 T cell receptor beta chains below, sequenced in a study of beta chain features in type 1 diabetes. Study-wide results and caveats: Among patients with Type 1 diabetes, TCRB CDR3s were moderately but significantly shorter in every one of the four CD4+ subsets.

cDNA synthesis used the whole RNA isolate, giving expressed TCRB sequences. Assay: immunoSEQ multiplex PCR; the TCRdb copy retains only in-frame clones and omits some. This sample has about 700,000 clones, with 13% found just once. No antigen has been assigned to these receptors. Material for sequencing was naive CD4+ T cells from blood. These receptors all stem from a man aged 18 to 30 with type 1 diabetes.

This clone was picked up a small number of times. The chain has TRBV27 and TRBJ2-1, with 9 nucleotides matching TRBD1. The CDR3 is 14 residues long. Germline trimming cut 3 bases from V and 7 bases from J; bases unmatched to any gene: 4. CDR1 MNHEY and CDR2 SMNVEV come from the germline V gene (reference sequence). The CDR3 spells CASSFGTGWNEQFF. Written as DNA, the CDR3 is TGTGCCAGCAGTTTCGGGACAGGGTGGAATGAGCAGTTCTTC.

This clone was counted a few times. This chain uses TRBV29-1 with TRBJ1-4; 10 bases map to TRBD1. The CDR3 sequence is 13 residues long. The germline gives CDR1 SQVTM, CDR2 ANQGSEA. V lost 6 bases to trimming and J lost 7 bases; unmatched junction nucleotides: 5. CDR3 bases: TGCAGCGTGGCCGGGACAGGGGTTGAAAAACTGTTTTTT. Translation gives CSVAGTGVEKLFF.

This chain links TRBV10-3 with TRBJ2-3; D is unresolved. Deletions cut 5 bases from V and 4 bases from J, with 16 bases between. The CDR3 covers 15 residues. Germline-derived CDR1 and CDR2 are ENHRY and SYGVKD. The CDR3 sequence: CAISITKGGPDTQYF. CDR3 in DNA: TGTGCCATCAGTATTACAAAAGGTGGTCCAGATACGCAGTATTTT.

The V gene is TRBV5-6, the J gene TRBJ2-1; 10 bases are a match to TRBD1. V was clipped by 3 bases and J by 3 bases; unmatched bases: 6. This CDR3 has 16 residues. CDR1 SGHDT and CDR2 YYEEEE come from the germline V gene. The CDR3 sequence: CASSYEGTGVYNEQFF. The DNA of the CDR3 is TGTGCCAGCAGCTACGAGGGGACAGGGGTCTACAATGAGCAGTTCTTC.

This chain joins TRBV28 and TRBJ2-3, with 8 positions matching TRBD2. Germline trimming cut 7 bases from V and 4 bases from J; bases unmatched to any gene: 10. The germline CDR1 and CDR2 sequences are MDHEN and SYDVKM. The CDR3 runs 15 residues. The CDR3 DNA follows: TGTGCCAGCACCCTGGCGGGGGGTAGAGCAGATACGCAGTATTTT. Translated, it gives CASTLAGGRADTQYF.

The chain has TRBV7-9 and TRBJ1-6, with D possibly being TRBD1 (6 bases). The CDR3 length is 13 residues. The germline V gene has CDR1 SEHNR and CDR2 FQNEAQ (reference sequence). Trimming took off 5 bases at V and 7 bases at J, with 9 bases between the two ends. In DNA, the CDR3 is TGTGCCAGCAGCCGTCAGGGGAATTCACCCCTCCACTTT. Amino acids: CASSRQGNSPLHF. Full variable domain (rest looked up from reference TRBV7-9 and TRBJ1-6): DTGVSQNPRHKITKRGQNVTFRCDPISEHNRLYWYRQTLGQGPEFLTYFQNEAQLEKSRLLSDRFSAERPKGSFSTLEIQRTEQGDSAMYLCASSRQGNSPLHFGNGTRLTVT.

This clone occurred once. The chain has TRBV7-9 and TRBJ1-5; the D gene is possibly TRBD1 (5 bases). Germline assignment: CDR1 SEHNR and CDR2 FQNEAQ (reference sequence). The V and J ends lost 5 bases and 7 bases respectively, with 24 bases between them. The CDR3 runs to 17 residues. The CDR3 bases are TGTGCCAGCAGCCCTAGCCCCCAGGGCTTAAGGAGGCAGCCCCAGCATTTT. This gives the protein CASSPSPQGLRRQPQHF.

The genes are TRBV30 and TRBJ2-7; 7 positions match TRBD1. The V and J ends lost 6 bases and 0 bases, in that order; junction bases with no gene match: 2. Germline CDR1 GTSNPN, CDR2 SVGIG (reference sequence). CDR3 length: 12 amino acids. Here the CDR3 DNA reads TGTGCCTGTGGACAGGACTCCTACGAGCAGTACTTC. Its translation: CACGQDSYEQYF.

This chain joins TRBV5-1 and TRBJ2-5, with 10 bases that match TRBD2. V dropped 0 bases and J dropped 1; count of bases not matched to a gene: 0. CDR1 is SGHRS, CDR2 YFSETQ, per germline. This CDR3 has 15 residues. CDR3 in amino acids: CASSLVAGGQETQYF. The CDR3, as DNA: TGCGCCAGCAGCTTGGTAGCGGGGGGCCAAGAGACCCAGTACTTC.

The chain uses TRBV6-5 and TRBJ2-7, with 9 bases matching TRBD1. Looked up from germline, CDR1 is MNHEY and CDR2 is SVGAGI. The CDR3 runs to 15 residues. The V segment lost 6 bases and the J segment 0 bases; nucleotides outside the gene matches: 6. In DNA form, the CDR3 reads TGTGCCAGCAGGCAGACAGGGGGAAGCTCCTACGAGCAGTACTTC. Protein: CASRQTGGSSYEQYF.

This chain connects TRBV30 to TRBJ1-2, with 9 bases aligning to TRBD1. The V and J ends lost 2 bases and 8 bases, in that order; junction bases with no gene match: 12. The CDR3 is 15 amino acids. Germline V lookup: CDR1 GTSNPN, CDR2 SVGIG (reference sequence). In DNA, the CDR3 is TGTGCCTGGAGTCTCCCACACGGACAGGGGAACGGCTACACCTTC. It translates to CAWSLPHGQGNGYTF.

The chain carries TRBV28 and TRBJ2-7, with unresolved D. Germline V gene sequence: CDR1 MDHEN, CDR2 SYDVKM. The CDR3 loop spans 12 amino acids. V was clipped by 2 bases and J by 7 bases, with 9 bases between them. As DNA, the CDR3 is TGTGCCAGCAGTTTAACCCCGAGGGAGCAGTACTTC. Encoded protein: CASSLTPREQYF.

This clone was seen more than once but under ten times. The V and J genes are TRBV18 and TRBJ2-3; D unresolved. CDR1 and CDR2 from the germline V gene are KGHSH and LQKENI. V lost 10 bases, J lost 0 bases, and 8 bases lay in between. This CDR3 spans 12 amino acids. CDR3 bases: TGTGCCACCTCGACGAGCACAGATACGCAGTATTTT. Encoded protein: CATSTSTDTQYF.

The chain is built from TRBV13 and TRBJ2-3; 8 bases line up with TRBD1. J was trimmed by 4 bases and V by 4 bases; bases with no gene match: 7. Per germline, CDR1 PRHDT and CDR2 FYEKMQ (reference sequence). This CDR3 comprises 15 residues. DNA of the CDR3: TGTGCCAGCAGCTCCGGACAGGGTTGGGCAGATACGCAGTATTTT. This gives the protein CASSSGQGWADTQYF.

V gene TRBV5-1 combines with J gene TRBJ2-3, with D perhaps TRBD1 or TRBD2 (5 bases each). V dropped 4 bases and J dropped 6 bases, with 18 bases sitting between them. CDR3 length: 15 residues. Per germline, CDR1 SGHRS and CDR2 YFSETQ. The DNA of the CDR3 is TGCGCCAGCAGCCGCCGGGGCCAAAAGACGGATACGCAGTATTTT. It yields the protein CASSRRGQKTDTQYF. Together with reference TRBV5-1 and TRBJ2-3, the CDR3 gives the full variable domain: KAGVTQTPRYLIKTRGQQVTLSCSPISGHRSVSWYQQTPGQGLQFLFEYFSETQRNKGNFPGRFSGRQFSNSRSEMNVSTLELGDSALYLCASSRRGQKTDTQYFGPGTRLTVL.

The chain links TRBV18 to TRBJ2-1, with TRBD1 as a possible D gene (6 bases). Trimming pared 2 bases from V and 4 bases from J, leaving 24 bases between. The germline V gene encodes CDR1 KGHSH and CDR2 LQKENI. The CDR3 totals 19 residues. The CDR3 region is CASSPNGGYGRGSYNEQFF. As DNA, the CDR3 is TGTGCCAGCTCACCAAATGGCGGTTACGGCAGGGGATCATACAATGAGCAGTTCTTC.

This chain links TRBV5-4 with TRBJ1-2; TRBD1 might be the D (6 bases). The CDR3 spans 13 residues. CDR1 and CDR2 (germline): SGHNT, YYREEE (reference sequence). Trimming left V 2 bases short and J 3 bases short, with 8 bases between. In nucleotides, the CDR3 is TGTGCCAGCAGCTTCGGACAGCACTATGGCTACACCTTC. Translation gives CASSFGQHYGYTF.

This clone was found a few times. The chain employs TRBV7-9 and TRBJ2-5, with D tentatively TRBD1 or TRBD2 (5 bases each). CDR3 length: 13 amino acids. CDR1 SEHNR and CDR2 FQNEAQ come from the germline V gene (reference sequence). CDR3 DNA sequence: TGTGCAGAGCGAGGGGTCCCCGGGGAGACCCAGTACTTC. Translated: CAERGVPGETQYF.

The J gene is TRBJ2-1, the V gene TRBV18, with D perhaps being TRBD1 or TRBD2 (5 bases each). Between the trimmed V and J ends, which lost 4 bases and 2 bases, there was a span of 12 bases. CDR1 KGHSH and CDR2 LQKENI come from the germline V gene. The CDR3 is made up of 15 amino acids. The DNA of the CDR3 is TGTGCCAGCTCACTCATCCAGGGACCCTACAATGAGCAGTTCTTC. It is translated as CASSLIQGPYNEQFF.

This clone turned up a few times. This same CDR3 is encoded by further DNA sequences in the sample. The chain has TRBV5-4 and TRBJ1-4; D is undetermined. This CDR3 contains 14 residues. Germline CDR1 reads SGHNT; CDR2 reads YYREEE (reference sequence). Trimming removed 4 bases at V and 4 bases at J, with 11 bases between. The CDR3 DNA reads TGTGCCAGCAGCCAGGACCGGCATAATGAAAAACTGTTTTTT. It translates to CASSQDRHNEKLFF.

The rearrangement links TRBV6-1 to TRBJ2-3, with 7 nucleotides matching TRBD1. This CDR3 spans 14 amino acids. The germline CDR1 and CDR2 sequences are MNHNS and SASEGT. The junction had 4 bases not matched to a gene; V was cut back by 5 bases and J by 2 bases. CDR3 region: CASSLTGNTDTQYF. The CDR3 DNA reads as TGTGCCAGCAGTTTGACAGGGAACACAGATACGCAGTATTTT.

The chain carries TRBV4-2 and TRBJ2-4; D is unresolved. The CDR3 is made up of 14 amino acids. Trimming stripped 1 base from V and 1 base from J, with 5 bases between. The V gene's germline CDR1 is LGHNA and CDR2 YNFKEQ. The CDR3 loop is CASSQVGAKNIQYF. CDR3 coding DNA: TGTGCCAGCAGCCAAGTGGGGGCCAAAAACATTCAGTACTTC.

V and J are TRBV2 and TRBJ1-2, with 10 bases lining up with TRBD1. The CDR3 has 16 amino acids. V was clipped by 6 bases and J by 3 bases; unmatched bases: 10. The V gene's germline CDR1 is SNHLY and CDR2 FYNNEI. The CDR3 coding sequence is TGTGCCAGCAGCTATGACAGGGGGCGAGTGGACTATGGCTACACCTTC. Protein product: CASSYDRGRVDYGYTF.

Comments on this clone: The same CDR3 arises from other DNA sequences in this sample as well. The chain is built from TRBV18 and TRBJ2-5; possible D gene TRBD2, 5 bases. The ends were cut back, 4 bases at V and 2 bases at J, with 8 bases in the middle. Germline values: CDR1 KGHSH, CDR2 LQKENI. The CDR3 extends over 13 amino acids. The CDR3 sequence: CASSQGDQETQYF. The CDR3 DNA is TGTGCCAGCTCACAGGGAGATCAAGAGACCCAGTACTTC.

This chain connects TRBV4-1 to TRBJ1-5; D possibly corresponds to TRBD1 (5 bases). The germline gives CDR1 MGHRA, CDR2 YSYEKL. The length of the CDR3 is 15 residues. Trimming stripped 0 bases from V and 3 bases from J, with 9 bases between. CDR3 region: CASSQEDRLNQPQHF. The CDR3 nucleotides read TGCGCCAGCAGCCAAGAAGACAGACTCAATCAGCCCCAGCATTTT.

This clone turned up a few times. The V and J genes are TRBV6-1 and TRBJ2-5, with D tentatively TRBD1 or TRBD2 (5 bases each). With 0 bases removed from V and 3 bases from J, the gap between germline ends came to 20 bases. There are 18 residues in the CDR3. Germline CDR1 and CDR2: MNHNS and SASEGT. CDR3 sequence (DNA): TGTGCCAGCAGTGAAGCTCTTGACCCTTGGGGACGGAAAGAGACCCAGTACTTC. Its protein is CASSEALDPWGRKETQYF.

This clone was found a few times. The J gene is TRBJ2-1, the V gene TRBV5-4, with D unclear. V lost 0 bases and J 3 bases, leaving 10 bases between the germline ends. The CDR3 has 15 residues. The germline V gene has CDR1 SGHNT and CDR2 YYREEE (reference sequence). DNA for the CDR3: TGTGCCAGCAGCTTGGAACTTCAAGACTACAATGAGCAGTTCTTC. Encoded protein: CASSLELQDYNEQFF.